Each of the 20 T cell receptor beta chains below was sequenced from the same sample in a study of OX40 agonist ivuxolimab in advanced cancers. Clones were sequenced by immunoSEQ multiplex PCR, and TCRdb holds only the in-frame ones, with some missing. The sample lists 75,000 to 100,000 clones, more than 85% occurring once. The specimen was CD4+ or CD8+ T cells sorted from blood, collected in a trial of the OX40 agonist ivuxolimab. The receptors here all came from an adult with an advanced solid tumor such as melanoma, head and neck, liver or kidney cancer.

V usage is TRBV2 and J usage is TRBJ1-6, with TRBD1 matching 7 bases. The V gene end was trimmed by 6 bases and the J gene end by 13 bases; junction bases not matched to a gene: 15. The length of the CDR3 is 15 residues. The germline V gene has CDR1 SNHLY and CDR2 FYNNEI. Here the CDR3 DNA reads TGTGCCAGCAGAGCAGGGGGAGGGTGGAGCATTCCCCTCCACTTT. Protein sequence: CASRAGGGWSIPLHF.

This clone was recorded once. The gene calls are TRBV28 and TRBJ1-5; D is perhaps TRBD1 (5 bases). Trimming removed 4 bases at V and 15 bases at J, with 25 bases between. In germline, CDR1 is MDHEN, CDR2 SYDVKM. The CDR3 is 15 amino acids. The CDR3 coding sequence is TGTGCCAGCAGTTCCCCGGTGGGGGGGATAGACTATCGGCATTTT. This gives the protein CASSSPVGGIDYRHF.

CDR3 coding DNA: TGTGCCAGCAGTCAGGGGCTTAGCACAGATACGCAGTATTTT. This sequence encodes CASSQGLSTDTQYF. The chain has TRBV2 and TRBJ2-3; TRBD1 is a possible D gene (6 bases). This CDR3 comprises 14 residues. CDR1 and CDR2 (germline): SNHLY, FYNNEI. V dropped 5 bases and J dropped 0 bases, with 9 bases sitting between them.

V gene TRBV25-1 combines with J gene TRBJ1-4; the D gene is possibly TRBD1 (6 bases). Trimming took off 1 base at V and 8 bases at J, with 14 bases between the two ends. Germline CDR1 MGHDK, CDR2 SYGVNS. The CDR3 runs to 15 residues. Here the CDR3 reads CASSELSGAAEKLFF. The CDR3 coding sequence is TGTGCCAGCAGTGAATTATCGGGGGCGGCGGAAAAACTGTTTTTT. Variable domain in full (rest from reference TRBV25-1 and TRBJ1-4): EADIYQTPRYLVIGTGKKITLECSQTMGHDKMYWYQQDPGMELHLIHYSYGVNSTEKGDLSSESTVSRIRTEHFPLTLESARPSHTSQYLCASSELSGAAEKLFFGSGTQLSVL.

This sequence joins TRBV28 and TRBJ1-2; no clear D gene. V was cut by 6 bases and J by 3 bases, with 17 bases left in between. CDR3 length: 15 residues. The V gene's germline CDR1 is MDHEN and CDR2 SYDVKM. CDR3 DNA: TGTGCCAGCAGCCCTTCCCGGGGAGGCGACTATGGCTACACCTTC. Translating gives CASSPSRGGDYGYTF.

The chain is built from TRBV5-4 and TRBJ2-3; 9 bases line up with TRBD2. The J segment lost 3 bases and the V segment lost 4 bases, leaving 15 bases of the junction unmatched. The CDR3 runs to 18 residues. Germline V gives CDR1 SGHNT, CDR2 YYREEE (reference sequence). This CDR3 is CASSRRTLAGVRTDTQYF. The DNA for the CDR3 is TGTGCCAGCAGCCGGAGAACGTTAGCGGGAGTTAGGACAGATACGCAGTATTTT.

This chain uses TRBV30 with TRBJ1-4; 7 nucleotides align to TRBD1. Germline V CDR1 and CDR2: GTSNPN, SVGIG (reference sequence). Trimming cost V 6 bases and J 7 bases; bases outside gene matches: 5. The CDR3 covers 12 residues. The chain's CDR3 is CACNRGVEKLFF. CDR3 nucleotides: TGTGCCTGTAACAGGGGAGTTGAAAAACTGTTTTTT.

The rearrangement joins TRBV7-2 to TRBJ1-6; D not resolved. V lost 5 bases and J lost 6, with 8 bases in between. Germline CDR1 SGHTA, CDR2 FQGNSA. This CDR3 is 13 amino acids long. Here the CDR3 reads CASSQPTNSPLHF. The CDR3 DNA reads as TGTGCCAGCAGCCAACCCACTAATTCACCCCTCCACTTT. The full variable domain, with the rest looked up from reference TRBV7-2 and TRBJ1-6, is GAGVSQSPSNKVTEKGKDVELRCDPISGHTALYWYRQSLGQGLEFLIYFQGNSAPDKSGLPSDRFSAERTGGSVSTLTIQRTQQEDSAVYLCASSQPTNSPLHFGNGTRLTVT.

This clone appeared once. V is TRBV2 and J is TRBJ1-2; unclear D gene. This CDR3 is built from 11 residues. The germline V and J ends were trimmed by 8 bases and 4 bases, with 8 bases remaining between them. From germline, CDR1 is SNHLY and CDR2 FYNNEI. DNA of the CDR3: TGTGCCAGCGGGGAGACCTATGGCTACACCTTC. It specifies CASGETYGYTF.

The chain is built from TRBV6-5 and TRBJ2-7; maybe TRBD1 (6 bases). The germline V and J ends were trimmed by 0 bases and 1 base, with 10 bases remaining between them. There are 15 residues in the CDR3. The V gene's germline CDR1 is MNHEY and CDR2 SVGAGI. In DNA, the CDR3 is TGTGCCAGCAGTTACTCGCAACAGGGTTCCTACGAGCAGTACTTC. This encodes CASSYSQQGSYEQYF.

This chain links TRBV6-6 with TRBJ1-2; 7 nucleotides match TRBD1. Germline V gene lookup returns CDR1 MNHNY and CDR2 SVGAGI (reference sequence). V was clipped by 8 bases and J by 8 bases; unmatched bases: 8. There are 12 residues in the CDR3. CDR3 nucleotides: TGTGCCAGCGGGGGACAGTCTACGGGCTACACCTTC. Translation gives CASGGQSTGYTF.

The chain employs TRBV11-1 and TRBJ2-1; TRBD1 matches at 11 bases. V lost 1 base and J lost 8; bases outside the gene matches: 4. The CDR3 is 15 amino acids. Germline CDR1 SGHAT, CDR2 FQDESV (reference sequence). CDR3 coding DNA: TGTGCCAGCAGCTTAGGGACAGGGGGCTTGGATGAGCAGTTCTTC. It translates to CASSLGTGGLDEQFF.

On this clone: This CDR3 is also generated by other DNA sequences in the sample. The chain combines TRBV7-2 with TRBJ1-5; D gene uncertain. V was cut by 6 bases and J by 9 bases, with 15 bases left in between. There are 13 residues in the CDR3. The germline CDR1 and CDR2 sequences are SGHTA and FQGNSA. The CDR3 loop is CASSATDKTPQHF. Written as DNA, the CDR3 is TGTGCCAGCAGTGCCACAGACAAAACGCCCCAGCATTTT.

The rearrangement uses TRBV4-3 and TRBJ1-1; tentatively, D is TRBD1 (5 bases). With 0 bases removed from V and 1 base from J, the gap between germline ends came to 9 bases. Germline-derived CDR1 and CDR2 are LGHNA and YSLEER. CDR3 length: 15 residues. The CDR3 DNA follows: TGCGCCAGCAGCCAAGAGACAGTTCGGAACACTGAAGCTTTCTTT. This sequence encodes CASSQETVRNTEAFF.

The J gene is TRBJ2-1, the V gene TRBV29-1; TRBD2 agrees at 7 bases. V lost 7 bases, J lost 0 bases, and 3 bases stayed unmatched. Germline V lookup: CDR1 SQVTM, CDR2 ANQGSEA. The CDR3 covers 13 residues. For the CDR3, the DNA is TGCAGCGGGGAGCGGGGCTCCTACAATGAGCAGTTCTTC. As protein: CSGERGSYNEQFF.

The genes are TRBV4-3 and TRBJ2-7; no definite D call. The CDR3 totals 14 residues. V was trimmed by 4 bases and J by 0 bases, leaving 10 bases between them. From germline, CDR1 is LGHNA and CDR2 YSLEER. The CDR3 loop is CASSRAHPSYEQYF. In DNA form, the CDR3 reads TGCGCCAGCAGCCGGGCACATCCCTCCTACGAGCAGTACTTC.

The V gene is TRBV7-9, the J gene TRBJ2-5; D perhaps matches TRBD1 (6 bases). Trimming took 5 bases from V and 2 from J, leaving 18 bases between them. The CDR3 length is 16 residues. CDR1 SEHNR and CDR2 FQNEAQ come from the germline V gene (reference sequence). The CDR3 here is CASSPYPSTGQETQYF. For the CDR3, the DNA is TGTGCCAGCAGCCCATACCCTTCGACAGGTCAAGAGACCCAGTACTTC.

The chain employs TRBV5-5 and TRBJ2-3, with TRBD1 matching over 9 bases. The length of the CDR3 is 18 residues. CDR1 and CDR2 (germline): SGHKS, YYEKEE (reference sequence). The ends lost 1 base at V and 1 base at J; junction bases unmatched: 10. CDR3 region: CASSLWTGVLGRTDTQYF. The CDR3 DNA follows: TGTGCCAGCAGCTTGTGGACAGGGGTCCTAGGCCGCACAGATACGCAGTATTTT.

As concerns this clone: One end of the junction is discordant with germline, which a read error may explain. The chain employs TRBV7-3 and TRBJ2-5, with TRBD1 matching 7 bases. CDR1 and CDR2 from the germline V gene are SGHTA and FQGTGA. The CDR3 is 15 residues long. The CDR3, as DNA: TGTGCCAGCAGCCTAACAGGGGTGGGCCAAGAGACCCAGTACTTC. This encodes CASSLTGVGQETQYF.

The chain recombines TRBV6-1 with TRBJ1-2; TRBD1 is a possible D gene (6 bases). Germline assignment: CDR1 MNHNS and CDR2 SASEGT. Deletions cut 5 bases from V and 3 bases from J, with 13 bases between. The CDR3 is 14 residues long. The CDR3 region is CASSFRTADYGYTF. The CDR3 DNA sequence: TGTGCCAGCAGTTTCCGGACAGCTGACTATGGCTACACCTTC.